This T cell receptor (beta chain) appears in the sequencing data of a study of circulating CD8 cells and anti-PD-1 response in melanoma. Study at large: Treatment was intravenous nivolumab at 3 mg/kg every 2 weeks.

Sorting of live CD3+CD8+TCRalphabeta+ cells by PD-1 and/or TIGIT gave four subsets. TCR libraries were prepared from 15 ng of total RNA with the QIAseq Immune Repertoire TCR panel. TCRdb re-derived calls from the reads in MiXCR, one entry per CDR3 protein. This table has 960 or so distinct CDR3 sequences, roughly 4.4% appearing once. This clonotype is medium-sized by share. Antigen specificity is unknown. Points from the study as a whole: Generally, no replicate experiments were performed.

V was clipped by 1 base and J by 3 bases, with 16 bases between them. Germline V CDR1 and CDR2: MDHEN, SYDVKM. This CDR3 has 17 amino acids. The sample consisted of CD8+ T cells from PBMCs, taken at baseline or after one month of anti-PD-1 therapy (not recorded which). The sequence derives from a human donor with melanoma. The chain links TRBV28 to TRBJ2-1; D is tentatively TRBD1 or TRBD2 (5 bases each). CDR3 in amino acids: CASSLSSPGASYNEQFF. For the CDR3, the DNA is TGTGCCAGCAGTTTATCCTCCCCCGGGGCCAGCTACAATGAGCAGTTCTTC.